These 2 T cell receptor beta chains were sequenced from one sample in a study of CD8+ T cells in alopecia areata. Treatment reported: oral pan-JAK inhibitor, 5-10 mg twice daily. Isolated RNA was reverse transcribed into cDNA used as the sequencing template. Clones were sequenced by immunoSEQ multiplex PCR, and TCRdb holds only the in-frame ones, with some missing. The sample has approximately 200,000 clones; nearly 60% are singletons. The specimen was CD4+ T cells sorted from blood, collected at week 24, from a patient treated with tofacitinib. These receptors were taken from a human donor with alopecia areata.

The CDR3 spells CSVGGDRTTDTQYF. The CDR3 nucleotides read TGCAGCGTTGGGGGTGACAGAACCACAGATACGCAGTATTTT. This chain links TRBV29-1 with TRBJ2-3; weak D call: TRBD1 (5 bases). CDR1 is SQVTM, CDR2 ANQGSEA, per germline. The CDR3 covers 14 residues. V was cut by 4 bases and J by 2 bases, with 13 bases left in between.

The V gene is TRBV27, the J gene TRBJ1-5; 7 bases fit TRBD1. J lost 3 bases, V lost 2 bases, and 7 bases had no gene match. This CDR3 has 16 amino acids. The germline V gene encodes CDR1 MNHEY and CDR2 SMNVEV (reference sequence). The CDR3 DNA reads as TGTGCCAGCAGTTTAGCGGGACAGATCTACAATCAGCCCCAGCATTTT. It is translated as CASSLAGQIYNQPQHF.